This T cell receptor (beta chain) appears in the sequencing data of a study of blood T cell repertoires in COVID-19. Per the study methods: The authors estimated nucleated cell counts from reference gene primer amplification. TCRdb keeps only in-frame clones here, not all; method: immunoSEQ multiplex PCR. Clonal size and the V and J genes are those of that table, whereas D and trimming came from the DNA. Found here are 43,000 or so clones, roughly four fifths of them singletons; the top ten hold 6.5% to 8.5%. CDR1 LNHDA and CDR2 SQIVND come from the germline V gene (reference sequence). V dropped 5 bases and J dropped 0 bases, with 7 bases sitting between them. CDR3 size: 13 residues.

The sequenced sample was peripheral blood. The chain carries TRBV19 and TRBJ1-1; unclear D gene. This clonotype originated in a man in his 60s with active COVID-19. The CDR3 DNA reads as TGTGCCAGTAGTGCGGGCCTGAACACTGAAGCTTTCTTT. Translation: CASSAGLNTEAFF.